A single sample gave rise to the 16 T cell receptor beta chains below, sequenced in a study of blood T cells in healthy people across ages. For the second PCR, which ran for about 6 to 11 cycles, a sample-barcoded 5' primer and a J-beta primer mix were used. TCRdb called the 5' RACE reads again in MiXCR, with one record for every CDR3 protein. The sample has around 650,000 distinct CDR3 sequences, about 34% seen once. Sequencing used blood. The receptors here all came from a woman older than 75 in good health.

The V call is TRBV12-3 or TRBV12-4, the J call TRBJ2-3; 15 bases agree with TRBD2. The junction had 10 bases not matched to a gene; V was cut back by 6 bases and J by 0 bases. This CDR3 contains 19 residues. This CDR3 reads CASSLGLAGGYLSTDTQYF. CDR3 sequence (DNA): TGTGCCAGCAGCCTCGGACTAGCGGGGGGGTATTTGAGCACAGATACGCAGTATTTT.

This clonotype was detected only a few times. This may arise from a read error, as a much more abundant clone is one base away. The chain has TRBV6-4 and TRBJ2-6; 10 bases align to TRBD1. There are 15 residues in the CDR3. Germline V gene lookup returns CDR1 MRHNA and CDR2 SNTAGT. CDR3 residues: CASSKGQGVGNVRTF. As DNA, the CDR3 is TGTGCCAGCAGCAAAGGACAGGGGGTAGGCAACGTCCGGACTTTC.

This clonotype has a count of ten or more. The V call is TRBV10-3, the J call TRBJ2-7; 9 positions match TRBD2. The CDR3 sequence is 15 residues long. Trimming removed 2 bases from V and 2 bases from J; junction bases left unmatched: 4. Germline values: CDR1 ENHRY, CDR2 SYGVKD. CDR3 coding DNA: TGTGCCATCAGTGAGAGGCGGGGGGGCGCCTACGAGCAGTACTTC. The encoded protein is CAISERRGGAYEQYF.

This clonotype was recorded at least ten times. The rearrangement uses TRBV5-5 and TRBJ1-2; D is unclear. CDR1 is SGHKS, CDR2 YYEKEE, per germline (reference sequence). CDR3 size: 12 residues. V lost 4 bases and J 7 bases, leaving 11 bases between the germline ends. CDR3 in DNA: TGTGCCAGCAGCCCAGGACTCTCTGGCTACACCTTC. This encodes CASSPGLSGYTF.

This clonotype was seen repeatedly, ten times or more. The J gene is TRBJ2-1, the V gene TRBV7-3; the D is unclear. V was shortened by 6 bases and J by 7 bases, with 10 bases between the two germline ends. The CDR3 contains 12 residues. Germline values: CDR1 SGHTA, CDR2 FQGTGA. CDR3 DNA sequence: TGTGCCAGCAGTCGGATGAGGAATGAGCAGTTCTTC. Protein product: CASSRMRNEQFF.

This clonotype was counted ten times or more. The chain joins TRBV12-3 or TRBV12-4 to TRBJ1-2; D is ambiguous. Trimming took 7 bases from V and 4 from J, leaving 16 bases between them. The CDR3 extends over 14 amino acids. The chain's CDR3 is CASTPFRGSYGYTF. The CDR3 nucleotides are TGTGCCAGCACTCCCTTCAGAGGTTCCTATGGCTACACCTTC.

CDR3 DNA sequence: TGTGCCAGCAGCGTATTGGGCACGGTTAATGAAAAACTGTTTTTT. It yields the protein CASSVLGTVNEKLFF. The chain links TRBV9 to TRBJ1-4; D remains unclear. Trimming shortened V by 1 base and J by 4 bases, and 11 bases separated the two germline ends. Germline V CDR1 and CDR2: SGDLS, YYNGEE. CDR3 length equals 15 residues. Based on the CDR3 plus reference TRBV9 and TRBJ1-4, the full variable domain is DSGVTQTPKHLITATGQRVTLRCSPRSGDLSVYWYQQSLDQGLQFLIQYYNGEERAKGNILERFSAQQFPDLHSELNLSSLELGDSALYFCASSVLGTVNEKLFFGSGTQLSVL.

The chain employs TRBV7-9 and TRBJ2-7; 7 bases are shared with TRBD1. The CDR3 extends over 15 amino acids. V shed 5 bases, J shed 5 bases, and the junction held 12 bases outside the gene matches. Germline V gene data show CDR1 as SEHNR and CDR2 as FQNEAQ (reference sequence). The CDR3 reads CASSLGTVDGDEQYF. The DNA for the CDR3 is TGTGCCAGCAGCCTAGGGACAGTGGATGGGGACGAGCAGTACTTC.

The sample holds many counts of this clonotype. V usage is TRBV20-1 and J usage is TRBJ1-2; D gene uncertain. Looked up from germline, CDR1 is DFQATT and CDR2 is SNEGSKA (reference sequence). The length of the CDR3 is 12 residues. Trimming left V 6 bases short and J 0 bases short, with 8 bases between. The CDR3 coding sequence is TGCAGTGCAACCCGCTCTAACTATGGCTACACCTTC. Protein sequence: CSATRSNYGYTF.

This clonotype was detected ten times or more. This chain uses TRBV12-3 or TRBV12-4 with TRBJ2-6, with D uncertain. Trimming removed 3 bases from V and 0 bases from J, with 6 bases in between. CDR3 size: 15 residues. The CDR3 protein is CASSLFASGANVLTF. CDR3 in DNA: TGTGCCAGCAGTTTGTTTGCCTCTGGGGCCAACGTCCTGACTTTC.

This clonotype was recorded many times. The chain is built from TRBV28 and TRBJ2-1; D might be TRBD1 (6 bases). V dropped 3 bases and J dropped 0 bases, with 9 bases sitting between them. This CDR3 is built from 15 residues. Germline loops: CDR1 MDHEN, CDR2 SYDVKM. CDR3 amino acids: CASSLDRNSYNEQFF. The CDR3, as DNA: TGTGCCAGCAGTTTGGACAGAAACTCCTACAATGAGCAGTTCTTC.

This clonotype was seen more than once but under ten times. A read error is possible here, since a much larger clone lies one base away. The rearrangement uses TRBV7-3 and TRBJ2-7; 11 bases align to TRBD1. The J segment lost 7 bases and the V segment lost 5 bases, leaving 13 bases of the junction unmatched. The CDR3 totals 16 residues. Germline V gives CDR1 SGHTA, CDR2 FQGTGA. The CDR3 sequence: CASSPSGTGGRNEQYF. The CDR3 coding sequence is TGTGCCAGCAGCCCCTCCGGGACAGGGGGAAGGAATGAGCAGTACTTC.

This clonotype was seen at least ten times. The chain combines TRBV5-6 with TRBJ2-7; the match to TRBD1 covers 7 bases. Germline V lookup: CDR1 SGHDT, CDR2 YYEEEE. The CDR3 loop spans 14 amino acids. The V segment lost 3 bases and the J segment 7 bases; nucleotides outside the gene matches: 10. The CDR3 DNA reads as TGTGCCAGCAGCTACAGGGGTCAAATGCGGGAGCAGTACTTC. As protein: CASSYRGQMREQYF. Supplemented by reference TRBV5-6 and TRBJ2-7, the full variable domain reads DAGVTQSPTHLIKTRGQQVTLRCSPKSGHDTVSWYQQALGQGPQFIFQYYEEEERQRGNFPDRFSGHQFPNYSSELNVNALLLGDSALYLCASSYRGQMREQYFGPGTRLTVT.

This clonotype came up once. This rearrangement joins TRBV20-1 to TRBJ2-5; weak D call: TRBD1 (5 bases). V lost 6 bases to trimming and J lost 5 bases, with 13 bases between them. CDR3 size: 12 residues. Germline V lookup: CDR1 DFQATT, CDR2 SNEGSKA (reference sequence). The CDR3 loop is CSAASRAETQYF. For the CDR3, the DNA is TGCAGTGCAGCAAGCAGGGCGGAGACCCAGTACTTC.

There are many counts of this clonotype. The chain recombines TRBV20-1 with TRBJ2-5; TRBD1 aligns across 8 bases. V lost 6 bases, J lost 3 bases, and 6 bases stayed unmatched. The CDR3 runs to 13 residues. Germline V gene lookup returns CDR1 DFQATT and CDR2 SNEGSKA (reference sequence). CDR3 DNA sequence: TGCAGTGCACAAGGACAGGGAAAAGAGACCCAGTACTTC. It codes for CSAQGQGKETQYF.

On this clonotype itself: The junction shows a germline mismatch at one end, possibly a read error. This chain links TRBV30 with TRBJ1-6; 7 bases are a match to TRBD1. The germline CDR1 and CDR2 sequences are GTSNPN and SVGIG (reference sequence). The CDR3 runs to 13 residues. CDR3 coding DNA: TGTGCCTGGAGTGTACAGGGGATTTCACCCCGCCACTTT. It encodes CAWSVQGISPRHF.